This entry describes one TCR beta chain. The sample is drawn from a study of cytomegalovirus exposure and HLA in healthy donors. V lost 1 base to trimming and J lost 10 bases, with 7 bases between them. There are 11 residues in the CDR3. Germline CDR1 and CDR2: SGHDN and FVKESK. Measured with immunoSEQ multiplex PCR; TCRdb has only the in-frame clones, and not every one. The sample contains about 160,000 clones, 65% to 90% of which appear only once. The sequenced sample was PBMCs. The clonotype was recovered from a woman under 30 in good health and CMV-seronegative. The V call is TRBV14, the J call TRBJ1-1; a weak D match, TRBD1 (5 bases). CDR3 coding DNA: TGTGCCAGCAGCCAAGGGGGCGCAGCTTTCTTT. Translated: CASSQGGAAFF.